Shown below are 26 T cell receptor beta chains from a single sample sequenced in a study of blood T cell repertoires in COVID-19. This table comes from immunoSEQ multiplex PCR, and its TCRdb copy is limited to in-frame clones, with some not included. The sample lists some 140,000 clones, around 79% seen once, with roughly 5.2% in the top ten. The sequencing sample was made of peripheral blood. Source of these receptors: a woman aged 65 to 85 with COVID-19, enrolled during active disease.

This chain's CDR3 is CASSGSDSEEYGYTF. As DNA, the CDR3 is TGTGCCAGCAGCGGGAGTGACAGCGAGGAATATGGCTACACCTTC. V usage is TRBV9 and J usage is TRBJ1-2; TRBD1 might be the D (5 bases). Deletions cut 3 bases from V and 5 bases from J, with 17 bases between. Per germline, CDR1 SGDLS and CDR2 YYNGEE. The CDR3 is 15 amino acids.

This chain joins TRBV7-9 and TRBJ1-2, with a possible D match to TRBD1 (6 bases). The V end was cut by 4 bases, the J end by 0 bases, with 15 bases between. The CDR3 consists of 16 residues. Germline lookup yields CDR1 SEHNR and CDR2 FQNEAQ (reference sequence). In DNA form, the CDR3 reads TGTGCCAGCAGCTATCGGGCGGGGGGCGCTAACTATGGCTACACCTTC. Translation: CASSYRAGGANYGYTF.

The chain is built from TRBV30 and TRBJ1-6, with D perhaps TRBD1 (6 bases). The CDR3 extends over 13 amino acids. CDR1 and CDR2 from the germline V gene are GTSNPN and SVGIG (reference sequence). As DNA, the CDR3 is TGTGCGGCCGATGGGAGGGGGAATTCACCCCTCCACTTT. Translating gives CAADGRGNSPLHF.

The chain recombines TRBV21-1 with TRBJ1-5. TRBV21-1 is flagged as a pseudogene. The CDR3 has 13 amino acids. The CDR3 loop is CASSLDPPQPQHF. The CDR3 nucleotides read TGTGCCAGCAGCCTAGACCCCCCTCAGCCCCAGCATTTT.

The chain employs TRBV20-1 and TRBJ1-5; weak D call: TRBD1 (6 bases). The V end was cut by 3 bases, the J end by 4 bases, with 19 bases between. CDR1 and CDR2 (germline): DFQATT, SNEGSKA (reference sequence). The length of the CDR3 is 16 residues. CDR3 nucleotides: TGCAGTGCTAGTCCGGTTTTAGGGGGTCTTAATCAGCCCCAGCATTTT. Its protein is CSASPVLGGLNQPQHF.

The chain employs TRBV2 and TRBJ1-4; D unclear. V lost 0 bases and J lost 4, with 9 bases in between. From germline, CDR1 is SNHLY and CDR2 FYNNEI. The CDR3 has 15 amino acids. The CDR3 region is CASSEAGEFNEKLFF. The CDR3 nucleotides are TGTGCCAGCAGTGAAGCAGGAGAGTTTAATGAAAAACTGTTTTTT. The full variable domain, with the rest looked up from reference TRBV2 and TRBJ1-4, is EPEVTQTPSHQVTQMGQEVILRCVPISNHLYFYWYRQILGQKVEFLVSFYNNEISEKSEIFDDQFSVERPDGSNFTLKIRSTKLEDSAMYFCASSEAGEFNEKLFFGSGTQLSVL.

V usage is TRBV4-1 and J usage is TRBJ1-5; no firm D call. There are 16 residues in the CDR3. Germline V gene data show CDR1 as MGHRA and CDR2 as YSYEKL. V lost 0 bases to trimming and J lost 5 bases, with 14 bases between them. The CDR3 DNA is TGCGCCAGCAGCCAAGACCCGGGGAACGACCATCAGCCCCAGCATTTT. Encoded protein: CASSQDPGNDHQPQHF.

V usage is TRBV6-1 and J usage is TRBJ2-1; TRBD2 aligns across 11 bases. The germline V gene encodes CDR1 MNHNS and CDR2 SASEGT. Trimming removed 4 bases from V and 1 base from J; junction bases left unmatched: 3. CDR3 size: 16 residues. CDR3 in amino acids: CASSGASGGSYNEQFF. The CDR3 nucleotides are TGTGCCAGCAGTGGGGCTAGCGGGGGGTCCTACAATGAGCAGTTCTTC.

The rearrangement uses TRBV2 and TRBJ1-1, with TRBD1 identical over 7 bases. J was trimmed by 10 bases and V by 2 bases; bases with no gene match: 7. In germline, CDR1 is SNHLY, CDR2 FYNNEI. CDR3 length: 13 residues. The CDR3 nucleotides are TGTGCCAGCAGTGAATCGGGACAGCACACAGCTTTCTTT. This translates into CASSESGQHTAFF.

The chain joins TRBV6-5 to TRBJ2-5; possibly TRBD2 for D (6 bases). CDR1 and CDR2 from the germline V gene are MNHEY and SVGAGI. The length of the CDR3 is 13 residues. Trimming took 7 bases from V and 5 from J, leaving 14 bases between them. The CDR3 DNA sequence: TGTGCCAGCATGGGGGAGGTTGGGGAGACCCAGTACTTC. Amino acids: CASMGEVGETQYF.

The chain is built from TRBV11-2 and TRBJ2-1, with a tentative D call TRBD2 (6 bases). Germline V gene sequence: CDR1 SGHAT, CDR2 FQNNGV. The CDR3 is 16 residues long. Trimming cost V 1 base and J 4 bases, with 14 bases left between them. Here the CDR3 reads CASSLVGGSPYNEQFF. CDR3 DNA: TGTGCCAGCAGCTTAGTGGGGGGTTCCCCTTACAATGAGCAGTTCTTC.

This rearrangement joins TRBV3-1 (or the pseudogene TRBV3-2) to TRBJ1-6; 7 bases line up with TRBD1. Trimming removed 6 bases from V and 7 bases from J; junction bases left unmatched: 6. Germline-derived CDR1 and CDR2 are LGHDT and YNNKEL (reference sequence). CDR3 length equals 14 residues. The CDR3 sequence is CASSDRASNSPLHF. Here the CDR3 DNA reads TGTGCCAGCAGTGACAGGGCGAGCAATTCACCCCTCCACTTT.

This rearrangement joins TRBV30 to TRBJ1-2, with a weak D call TRBD1 (6 bases). CDR3 length: 14 amino acids. The germline V gene encodes CDR1 GTSNPN and CDR2 SVGIG (reference sequence). Trimming left V 0 bases short and J 4 bases short, with 12 bases between. The CDR3 nucleotides read TGTGCCTGGAGTGTTGGCGGACAGACCTATGGCTACACCTTC. Protein product: CAWSVGGQTYGYTF.

The chain uses TRBV12-3 or TRBV12-4 and TRBJ2-5, with 7 bases identical to TRBD1. J gave up 4 bases and V 4 bases, and 3 bases lay outside the gene matches. The CDR3 is 13 amino acids. CDR3 sequence (DNA): TGTGCCAGCAGTTGGGCAGGGGGAGAGACCCAGTACTTC. Translating gives CASSWAGGETQYF.

The table lists this clone with a few counts. This chain joins TRBV12-3 or TRBV12-4 and TRBJ1-1; possible D gene TRBD1, 5 bases. CDR3 length: 12 residues. V was trimmed by 6 bases and J by 7 bases, leaving 12 bases between them. The DNA for the CDR3 is TGTGCCAGCAGCCCCAAGCAGGGTGAAGCTTTCTTT. This encodes CASSPKQGEAFF.

This clone was observed at least ten times. This chain links TRBV2 with TRBJ1-4, with TRBD1 matching over 9 bases. Germline assignment: CDR1 SNHLY and CDR2 FYNNEI. The CDR3 loop spans 13 amino acids. After removal of 7 bases from V and 8 bases from J, the junction contained 5 bases not matched to a gene. The CDR3 here is CASNRDREEKLFF. The CDR3 DNA is TGTGCCAGCAACCGGGACAGGGAGGAAAAACTGTTTTTT.

This clone appeared once. V usage is TRBV2 and J usage is TRBJ1-2, with D maybe TRBD1 (5 bases). The germline V gene has CDR1 SNHLY and CDR2 FYNNEI. Trimming took 6 bases from V and 1 from J, leaving 12 bases between them. The CDR3 contains 14 residues. The CDR3 region has the DNA TGTGCCAGCAGGCGACAGTTCCTTAACTATGGCTACACCTTC. It encodes CASRRQFLNYGYTF.

The table lists this clone with a count of one. V gene TRBV7-2 combines with J gene TRBJ2-7, with 12 bases aligning to TRBD1. V lost 4 bases and J lost 5; bases outside the gene matches: 9. The germline CDR1 and CDR2 sequences are SGHTA and FQGNSA. This CDR3 has 16 amino acids. The CDR3 spells CASSSIVGQGANEQYF. The CDR3 nucleotides read TGTGCCAGCAGCTCCATAGTGGGACAGGGGGCGAACGAGCAGTACTTC. The full variable domain, completed using reference TRBV7-2 and TRBJ2-7, is GAGVSQSPSNKVTEKGKDVELRCDPISGHTALYWYRQSLGQGLEFLIYFQGNSAPDKSGLPSDRFSAERTGGSVSTLTIQRTQQEDSAVYLCASSSIVGQGANEQYFGPGTRLTVT.

This clone has more than one count but fewer than ten. The chain employs TRBV2 and TRBJ1-2; TRBD1 might be the D (5 bases). There are 14 residues in the CDR3. The V end was cut by 7 bases, the J end by 7 bases, with 19 bases between. From germline, CDR1 is SNHLY and CDR2 FYNNEI. DNA of the CDR3: TGTGCCAGCACCGACGGAGCAGGGATAAGTGGCTACACCTTC. Amino acid sequence: CASTDGAGISGYTF.

The J gene is TRBJ1-2, the V gene TRBV3-1 (or the pseudogene TRBV3-2); TRBD1 matches 7 bases. The germline V gene encodes CDR1 LGHDT and CDR2 YNNKEL (reference sequence). The CDR3 has 16 amino acids. V shed 6 bases and J 6 bases; nucleotides not matched to a gene: 16. The CDR3 DNA follows: TGTGCCAGCAGTTACAACAGGGGTGGGGGCTCTGATGGCTACACCTTC. Amino acids: CASSYNRGGGSDGYTF.

The V and J genes are TRBV6-6 and TRBJ2-1; TRBD1 might be the D (6 bases). Trimming stripped 7 bases from V and 9 bases from J, with 19 bases between. Germline lookup yields CDR1 MNHNY and CDR2 SVGAGI (reference sequence). CDR3 length equals 14 residues. The CDR3 DNA is TGTGCCAGCAAACCGAGCCCCCAAGGGGGTGAGCAGTTCTTC. Translating gives CASKPSPQGGEQFF.

This rearrangement joins TRBV5-6 to TRBJ1-6, with D possibly being TRBD1 (5 bases). Between the trimmed V and J ends, which lost 3 bases and 6 bases, there was a span of 16 bases. CDR1 is SGHDT, CDR2 YYEEEE, per germline. The CDR3 sequence is 16 residues long. The CDR3 here is CASSSYPAGGNSPLHF. In nucleotides, the CDR3 is TGTGCCAGCAGCTCCTACCCGGCGGGGGGTAATTCACCCCTCCACTTT.

The chain links TRBV5-4 to TRBJ2-3, with D possibly matching TRBD1 (6 bases). The germline gives CDR1 SGHNT, CDR2 YYREEE (reference sequence). With 0 bases removed from V and 4 bases from J, the gap between germline ends came to 12 bases. The CDR3 runs 15 residues. The DNA of the CDR3 is TGTGCCAGCAGCTTGGGTGGAGCAGGGGCAGATACGCAGTATTTT. It yields the protein CASSLGGAGADTQYF.

There are a few counts of this clone. The rearrangement uses TRBV28 and TRBJ1-4; tentative D call: TRBD1 (5 bases). Germline V gene data show CDR1 as MDHEN and CDR2 as SYDVKM. The CDR3 is 14 residues long. V dropped 1 base and J dropped 8 bases, with 11 bases sitting between them. In nucleotides, the CDR3 is TGTGCCAGCAGTTTATCGGGGGTTAGGGAAAAACTGTTTTTT. Protein sequence: CASSLSGVREKLFF.

The V gene is TRBV7-9, the J gene TRBJ2-7; the match to TRBD1 covers 9 bases. The CDR3 has 14 amino acids. The germline CDR1 and CDR2 sequences are SEHNR and FQNEAQ (reference sequence). Trimming removed 4 bases from V and 3 bases from J; junction bases left unmatched: 4. The CDR3 region has the DNA TGTGCCAGCAGCTGGGGACAGGGAATCTACGAGCAGTACTTC. This codes for CASSWGQGIYEQYF.

This CDR3 is CASSPQGTSGADTQYF. The CDR3 coding sequence is TGTGCCAGCAGCCCCCAGGGGACTAGCGGGGCAGATACGCAGTATTTT. The rearrangement links TRBV7-3 to TRBJ2-3; 13 nucleotides agree with TRBD2. V lost 5 bases to trimming and J lost 4 bases; unmatched junction nucleotides: 6. Germline V gives CDR1 SGHTA, CDR2 FQGTGA. The CDR3 is 16 residues long. The full variable domain, with the rest looked up from reference TRBV7-3 and TRBJ2-3, is GAGVSQTPSNKVTEKGKYVELRCDPISGHTALYWYRQSLGQGPEFLIYFQGTGAADDSGLPNDRFFAVRPEGSVSTLKIQRTERGDSAVYLCASSPQGTSGADTQYFGPGTRLTVL.